In this sample, the clone carrying this TCR beta chain turned up a few times. This entry belongs to a study of blood T cells in healthy people across ages. Sample-barcoded 5' priming and a J-beta primer mix drove a second PCR of roughly 6 to 12 cycles. MiXCR, run by TCRdb on the 5' RACE reads, gives a single entry per CDR3 protein. The sample lists approximately 1.5 million distinct CDR3 sequences, almost 35% occurring once. Germline CDR1 and CDR2: SGHRS and YFSETQ. The CDR3 runs 14 residues. Trimming removed 0 bases from V and 7 bases from J; junction bases left unmatched: 6. V usage is TRBV5-1 and J usage is TRBJ1-1, with 7 positions matching TRBD1. The receptor's source is a woman in her thirties in good health. The sequenced sample consisted of blood. CDR3 DNA: TGCGCCAGCAGCTTGGTCCCAGGGGGAGTTGAAGCTTTCTTT. Residues: CASSLVPGGVEAFF.